A single TCR beta chain is shown here with its context. V was pared by 4 bases and J by 8 bases, with 9 bases between. CDR3 size: 11 residues. In germline, CDR1 is DFQATT, CDR2 SNEGSKA (reference sequence). Using immunoSEQ multiplex PCR, the repertoire was profiled, and TCRdb retains in-frame clones only, with some absent. The data show fewer than 80,000 clones, roughly 90% seen once. The record originates from a study of T cell changes during pregnancy in multiple sclerosis. The starting material was peripheral blood, obtained in the first trimester of pregnancy. This TCR derives from a female donor in good health, enrolled as a control in a pregnancy study. The rearrangement links TRBV20-1 to TRBJ2-1, with D possibly matching TRBD1 (5 bases). Here the CDR3 reads CSAIGVDEQFF. The CDR3 DNA sequence: TGCAGTGCTATAGGGGTCGATGAGCAGTTCTTC.